Below, 7 T cell receptor beta chains from the same sample are listed, as sequenced in a study of cytomegalovirus exposure and HLA in healthy donors. A multiplex PCR was run with 60 Vbeta primers and 13 Jbeta primers. Repertoires were generated with immunoSEQ multiplex PCR, while TCRdb's copy carries only in-frame clones and drops some. The sample lists about 160,000 clones, around four fifths occurring once. The sequenced sample was PBMCs. The receptors here all came from a female donor in good health and CMV-seronegative.

This clone showed up just once. The CDR3 DNA follows: TGTGCCAGCAGCTTAGGAGCAGGGGGGCCCACAGATACGCAGTATTTT. Encoded protein: CASSLGAGGPTDTQYF. V is TRBV11-2 and J is TRBJ2-3, with D possibly being TRBD1 (7 bases). Trimming cost V 1 base and J 2 bases, with 13 bases left between them. The CDR3 covers 16 residues. Germline CDR1 and CDR2: SGHAT and FQNNGV.

The V and J genes are TRBV7-9 and TRBJ1-5, with D perhaps TRBD1 (6 bases). CDR1 is SEHNR and CDR2 is FQNEAQ in the germline V gene (reference sequence). With 5 bases removed from V and 5 bases from J, the gap between germline ends came to 13 bases. The CDR3 consists of 14 residues. The CDR3 DNA sequence: TGTGCCAGCAGCGAAACAGGGATATATCAGCCCCAGCATTTT. Translating it yields CASSETGIYQPQHF.

This clone occurred once. The chain couples TRBV2 to TRBJ2-7; TRBD2 matches 8 bases. CDR3 length: 14 residues. Germline loops: CDR1 SNHLY, CDR2 FYNNEI. V shed 4 bases, J shed 3 bases, and the junction held 5 bases outside the gene matches. CDR3 DNA sequence: TGTGCCAGCAGTGCGGGGGGGAATCTCTACGAGCAGTACTTC. The encoded protein is CASSAGGNLYEQYF.

This clone was seen a few times. The rearrangement links TRBV7-9 to TRBJ1-2; the D gene is possibly TRBD1 (6 bases). Trimming took off 5 bases at V and 5 bases at J, with 18 bases between the two ends. The length of the CDR3 is 15 residues. Looked up from germline, CDR1 is SEHNR and CDR2 is FQNEAQ (reference sequence). Written as DNA, the CDR3 is TGTGCCAGCAGCCCCCGCCTAGGACAGCTATATGGCTACACCTTC. Amino acid sequence: CASSPRLGQLYGYTF.

The chain recombines TRBV27 with TRBJ1-1; D may be TRBD1 (6 bases). The CDR3 spans 15 residues. Trimming removed 6 bases from V and 10 bases from J, with 24 bases in between. Germline CDR1 is MNHEY and CDR2 is SMNVEV (reference sequence). The CDR3 region is CASSSPAITGMAAFF. CDR3 DNA: TGTGCCAGCAGCTCCCCCGCGATTACAGGGATGGCAGCTTTCTTT.

The chain uses TRBV19 and TRBJ1-1, with TRBD1 identical over 8 bases. CDR1 and CDR2 from the germline V gene are LNHDA and SQIVND (reference sequence). The CDR3 length is 16 residues. The ends lost 1 base at V and 1 base at J; junction bases unmatched: 5. CDR3 loop: CASSIGGQAANTEAFF. CDR3 coding DNA: TGTGCCAGTAGTATAGGGGGACAGGCCGCGAACACTGAAGCTTTCTTT.

The V and J genes are TRBV2 and TRBJ2-5; 8 bases map to TRBD2. CDR1 is SNHLY and CDR2 is FYNNEI in the germline V gene. With 3 bases clipped from V and 4 bases from J, the junction kept 4 bases outside the gene matches. The CDR3 spans 14 residues. The CDR3 loop reads CASSDRLARETQYF. DNA for the CDR3: TGTGCCAGCAGTGATAGACTAGCGAGAGAGACCCAGTACTTC.